This TCR beta chain was captured in a study of graft-versus-host responses after intestinal transplantation. The wider study: Every one of the recipients received anti-thymocyte globulin induction and afterwards took tacrolimus and steroids for 3 to 4 years.

The authors combined approximately 200,000 CFSE-labeled responder cells with approximately 200,000 irradiated, violet-dye-labeled stimulator cells in plates. The CDR3 consists of 16 residues. After removal of 5 bases from V and 11 bases from J, the junction contained 17 bases not matched to a gene. Per the germline V gene, CDR1 is SGHTA and CDR2 is FQGNSA. Clones were read by immunoSEQ multiplex PCR, and TCRdb kept only the in-frame ones, dropping some. The sample carries roughly 14,000 clones, 25% to 30% recorded once. The chain couples TRBV7-2 to TRBJ2-5; TRBD2 matches at 10 bases. The TCR sequence derives from a human patient who received an intestinal transplant. The sequencing here drew on alloreactive CD4+ T cells from a mixed lymphocyte reaction culture, taken before intestinal transplant. Subset specified: CFSE-low proliferating T cells sorted from approximately 6-day pre-transplant mixed lymphocyte reaction (GvH or HvG direction). CDR3 sequence: CASSPLSGRVPREQYF. The CDR3 DNA reads TGTGCCAGCAGCCCTTTGAGCGGGAGGGTCCCTAGGGAGCAGTACTTC. The variable domain in full, with the rest retrieved from reference TRBV7-2 and TRBJ2-5, is GAGVSQSPSNKVTEKGKDVELRCDPISGHTALYWYRQSLGQGLEFLIYFQGNSAPDKSGLPSDRFSAERTGGSVSTLTIQRTQQEDSAVYLCASSPLSGRVPREQYFGPGTRLLVL.